This T cell receptor (beta chain) is drawn from a study of blood T cell repertoires in COVID-19. Trimming took off 2 bases at V and 9 bases at J, with 14 bases between the two ends. Germline CDR1 and CDR2: LGHNA and YSLEER. The CDR3 consists of 14 residues. In the source study's methods: Counts of nucleated cells, estimated from reference gene primer amplification, were obtained. Generated by immunoSEQ multiplex PCR, the TCRdb table keeps only in-frame clones and is missing some. That table supplies the V and J calls and clone size; D and trimming were determined from the DNA. The top ten hold about an eighth of the sample, which has approximately 110,000 clones, roughly 85% seen once.

The chain uses TRBV4-3 and TRBJ2-1; no clear D gene. This clonotype originated in a human donor in a cohort sampled during active COVID-19. The sequencing input was peripheral blood. CDR3 DNA sequence: TGCGCCAGCAGCCAACTAGGAGTTCCGGGTGAGCAGTTCTTC. Amino acids: CASSQLGVPGEQFF.